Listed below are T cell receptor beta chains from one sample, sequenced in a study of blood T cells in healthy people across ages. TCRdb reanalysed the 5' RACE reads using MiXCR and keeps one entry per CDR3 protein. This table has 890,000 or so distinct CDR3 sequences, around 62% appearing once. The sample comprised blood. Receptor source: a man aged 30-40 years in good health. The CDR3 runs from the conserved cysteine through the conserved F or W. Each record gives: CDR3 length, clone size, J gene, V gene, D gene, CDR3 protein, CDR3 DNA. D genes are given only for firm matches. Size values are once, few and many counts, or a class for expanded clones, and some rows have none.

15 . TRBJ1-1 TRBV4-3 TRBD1 CASSQDSGGYAEAFF TGCGCCAGCAGCCAAGATTCAGGGGGTTACGCTGAAGCTTTCTTT
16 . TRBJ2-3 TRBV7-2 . CASSPRTRSGTDTQYF TGTGCCAGCAGCCCCAGGACTCGATCGGGCACAGATACGCAGTATTTT
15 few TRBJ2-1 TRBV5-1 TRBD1 CASSLEGQGNNEQFF TGCGCCAGCAGCTTGGAGGGACAGGGGAACAATGAGCAGTTCTTC
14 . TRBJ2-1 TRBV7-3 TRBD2 CASATSGGANEQFF TGTGCCAGCGCGACTAGCGGGGGGGCGAATGAGCAGTTCTTC
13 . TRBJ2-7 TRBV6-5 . CASSYSAGNEQYF TGTGCCAGCAGTTACTCGGCTGGGAACGAGCAGTACTTC
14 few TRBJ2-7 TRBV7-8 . CASSLGPGSYEQYF TGTGCCAGCAGCTTAGGGCCGGGCTCCTACGAGCAGTACTTC
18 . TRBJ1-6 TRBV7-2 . CASSLEPSWGYENSPLHF TGTGCCAGCAGCTTGGAGCCCAGTTGGGGGTACGAGAATTCACCCCTCCACTTT
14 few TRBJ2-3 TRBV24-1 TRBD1 CATSGQGAKDTQYF TGTGCCACCAGTGGACAGGGGGCGAAAGATACGCAGTATTTT
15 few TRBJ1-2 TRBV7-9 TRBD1 CASSLDRANGYGYTF TGTGCCAGCAGCCTAGACAGGGCCAATGGCTATGGCTACACCTTC
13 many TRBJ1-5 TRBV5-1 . CASRQNEDQPQHF TGCGCCAGCAGACAGAATGAAGATCAGCCCCAGCATTTT
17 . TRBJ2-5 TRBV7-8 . CASTLWDRATGGETQYF TGTGCCAGCACCTTATGGGACAGAGCGACGGGGGGAGAGACCCAGTACTTC
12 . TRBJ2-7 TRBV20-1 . CSATGTSNEQYF TGCAGTGCTACCGGGACTTCAAACGAGCAGTACTTC
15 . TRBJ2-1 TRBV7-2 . CASSLDLFGPYEQFF TGTGCCAGCAGCTTAGACTTATTTGGACCCTACGAGCAGTTCTTC
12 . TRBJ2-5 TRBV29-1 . CSVVSSAETQYF TGCAGCGTTGTGAGCAGTGCAGAGACCCAGTACTTC
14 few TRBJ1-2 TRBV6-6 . CASSPPTSNYGYTF TGTGCCAGCAGTCCACCGACGTCTAACTATGGCTACACCTTC
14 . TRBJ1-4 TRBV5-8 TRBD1 CASDSTGDGEKLFF TGTGCCAGCGACTCGACAGGGGATGGAGAAAAACTGTTTTTT
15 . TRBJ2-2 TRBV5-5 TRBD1 CASSSEGADTGELFF TGTGCCAGCAGCTCTGAGGGGGCCGACACCGGGGAGCTGTTTTTT
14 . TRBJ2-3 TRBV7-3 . CASSLWGEPDTQYF TGTGCCAGCAGCCTATGGGGCGAACCAGATACGCAGTATTTT
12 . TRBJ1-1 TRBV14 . CASSQGYPEAFF TGTGCCAGCAGCCAAGGATATCCGGAAGCTTTCTTT
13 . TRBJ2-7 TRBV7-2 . CASSWGNTYEQYF TGTGCCAGCAGCTGGGGTAATACCTACGAGCAGTACTTC
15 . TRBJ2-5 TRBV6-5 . CASSYSSSSGETQYF TGTGCCAGCAGTTACTCGAGCTCCTCCGGGGAGACCCAGTACTTC
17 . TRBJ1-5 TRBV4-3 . CASSQDYRVTGNQPQHF TGCGCCAGCAGCCAAGACTACAGGGTAACGGGCAATCAGCCCCAGCATTTT
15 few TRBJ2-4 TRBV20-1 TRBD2 CSARGSSGGQNIQYF TGCAGTGCTAGGGGAAGTAGCGGGGGACAAAACATTCAGTACTTC
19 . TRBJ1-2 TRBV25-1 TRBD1 CASSSKQGGGQDRVGGYTF TGTGCCAGCAGTTCCAAACAAGGGGGGGGACAGGACAGGGTTGGTGGCTACACCTTC
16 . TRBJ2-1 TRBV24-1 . CATSDLEGSSYNEQFF TGTGCCACCAGTGATTTGGAGGGAAGCTCCTACAATGAGCAGTTCTTC
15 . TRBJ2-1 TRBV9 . CASSVDLPPYNEQFF TGTGCCAGCAGCGTAGATCTTCCCCCTTACAATGAGCAGTTCTTC
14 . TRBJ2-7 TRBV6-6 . CASSTIGNLYEQYF TGTGCCAGCAGCACTATAGGGAACCTTTACGAGCAGTACTTC
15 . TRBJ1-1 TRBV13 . CASSPPGVANTEAFF TGTGCCAGCAGCCCGCCAGGGGTGGCGAACACTGAAGCTTTCTTT
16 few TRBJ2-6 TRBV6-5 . CASSSTARSGANVLTF TGTGCCAGCAGTTCTACCGCCCGCTCTGGGGCCAACGTCCTGACTTTC
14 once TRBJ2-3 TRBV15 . CATSRNGGRDTQYF TGTGCCACCAGCAGAAATGGGGGAAGGGATACGCAGTATTTT
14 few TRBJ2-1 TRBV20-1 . CSARGRLAYNEQFF TGCAGTGCTAGAGGTAGGCTAGCCTACAATGAGCAGTTCTTC
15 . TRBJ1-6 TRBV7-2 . CASSLVSGADSPLHF TGTGCCAGCAGCTTAGTGTCAGGGGCTGATTCACCCCTCCACTTT
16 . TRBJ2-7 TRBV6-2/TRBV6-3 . CASSYSIEPYGYEQYF TGTGCCAGCAGTTACTCGATCGAACCGTACGGATACGAGCAGTACTTC
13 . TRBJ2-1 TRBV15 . CATAGPGENEQFF TGTGCCACAGCTGGTCCTGGGGAAAATGAGCAGTTCTTC
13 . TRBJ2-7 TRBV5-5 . CASSLYSLSEQYF TGTGCCAGCAGCTTGTATTCATTAAGCGAGCAGTACTTC
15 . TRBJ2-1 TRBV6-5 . CASSYSLLDGNEQFF TGTGCCAGCAGTTACTCGTTATTAGACGGGAATGAGCAGTTCTTC
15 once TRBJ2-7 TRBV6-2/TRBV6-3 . CASRGGADLPYEQYF TGTGCCAGCAGGGGCGGGGCAGATCTCCCCTACGAGCAGTACTTC
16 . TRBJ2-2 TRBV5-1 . CASSLAIQFGTGELFF TGCGCCAGCAGCTTGGCCATTCAGTTTGGCACCGGGGAGCTGTTTTTT
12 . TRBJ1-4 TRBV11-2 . CASSGSNEKLFF TGTGCCAGCAGCGGGTCTAATGAAAAACTGTTTTTT
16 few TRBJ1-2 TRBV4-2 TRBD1 CASSQEQGAPLDGYTF TGTGCCAGCAGCCAAGAGCAGGGGGCCCCTTTGGATGGCTACACCTTC
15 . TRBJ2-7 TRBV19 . CASSIYRSSYNEQYF TGTGCCAGTAGTATATACAGGAGCTCCTACAATGAGCAGTACTTC
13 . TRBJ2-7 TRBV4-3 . CASSRTGKGEQYF TGCGCCAGCAGCCGGACCGGTAAAGGGGAGCAGTACTTC
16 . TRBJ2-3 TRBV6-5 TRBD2 CASSYRGTSGADTQYF TGTGCCAGCAGTTACCGCGGGACTAGCGGGGCAGATACGCAGTATTTT
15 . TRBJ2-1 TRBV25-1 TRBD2 CASSGGALAYNEQFF TGTGCCAGCAGCGGGGGGGCGCTCGCCTACAATGAGCAGTTCTTC